A single sample is the source of the 31 T cell receptor beta chains below, sequenced in a study of T-cell reconstitution after alpha-beta-depleted transplantation in children. During its preparation, the TCRbeta library received unique molecular identifiers. MiXCR, run by TCRdb on the PCR reads, gives a single entry per CDR3 protein. The sample consists of tens of thousands of distinct CDR3 sequences, over 5% of them appearing once. Sample: PBMCs, mostly from graft donor cells, taken 180 days after TCRalphabeta/CD19-depleted stem cell transplant. The receptors here all came from a male patient aged 10 to 17 who had a stem cell transplant for acute myeloid leukemia, so the T cells may come from the graft donor.

At least ten counts were recorded for this clonotype. This chain joins TRBV13 and TRBJ2-4; TRBD2 aligns across 12 bases. After removal of 2 bases from V and 0 bases from J, the junction contained 2 bases not matched to a gene. This CDR3 is built from 17 residues. Germline CDR1 reads PRHDT; CDR2 reads FYEKMQ (reference sequence). The CDR3 coding sequence is TGTGCCAGCAGCTTACTAGCGGGAGGGATAGCCAAAAACATTCAGTACTTC. The encoded protein is CASSLLAGGIAKNIQYF.

This clonotype was counted at least ten times. V gene TRBV30 combines with J gene TRBJ1-6; TRBD1 matches at 7 bases. V shed 0 bases, J shed 6 bases, and the junction held 5 bases outside the gene matches. Germline V lookup: CDR1 GTSNPN, CDR2 SVGIG (reference sequence). The CDR3 sequence is 15 residues long. CDR3 sequence reads: CAWSVQGTANSPLHF. DNA of the CDR3: TGTGCCTGGAGTGTACAGGGGACAGCTAATTCACCCCTCCACTTT.

In this sample, this clonotype turned up many times. This sequence joins TRBV13 and TRBJ2-7; D not resolved. Germline V gives CDR1 PRHDT, CDR2 FYEKMQ (reference sequence). This CDR3 comprises 13 residues. V shed 5 bases and J shed 1 base, with 9 bases lying between them. The CDR3 region has the DNA TGTGCCAGCAGCCGGCGGTTATCCTACGAGCAGTACGTC. It is translated as CASSRRLSYEQYV.

V is TRBV15 and J is TRBJ1-1; no clear D. The CDR3 spans 17 residues. V lost 4 bases and J 3 bases, leaving 21 bases between the germline ends. CDR1 is LNHNV, CDR2 YYDKDF, per germline (reference sequence). The CDR3 sequence is CATSTQEWAALDTEAFF. The CDR3 coding sequence is TGTGCCACCAGCACCCAGGAATGGGCGGCCTTGGACACTGAAGCTTTCTTT.

The genes are TRBV3-1 and TRBJ2-1; possibly TRBD2 for D (5 bases). CDR1 and CDR2 from the germline V gene are LGHDT and YNNKEL (reference sequence). CDR3 length equals 17 residues. V lost 8 bases and J 8 bases, leaving 28 bases between the germline ends. The CDR3 spells CASSNQFWLPLEDEQFF. DNA of the CDR3: TGTGCCAGCTCCAACCAGTTCTGGCTACCCCTGGAGGATGAGCAGTTCTTC.

The sample holds many counts of this clonotype. CDR3 loop: CATSDSRLAGGLGLRYNEQFF. In DNA form, the CDR3 reads TGTGCCACCAGTGATTCCCGACTAGCGGGAGGGCTCGGCCTTCGATACAATGAGCAGTTCTTC. The chain recombines TRBV24-1 with TRBJ2-1; the match to TRBD2 covers 14 bases. This CDR3 is built from 21 residues. Trimming took 2 bases from V and 4 from J; bases not matched to a gene: 15. CDR1 KGHDR and CDR2 SFDVKD come from the germline V gene.

This clonotype appeared many times. This rearrangement joins TRBV28 to TRBJ1-1, with D unclear. Germline values: CDR1 MDHEN, CDR2 SYDVKM. The CDR3 has 14 amino acids. Trimming left V 6 bases short and J 0 bases short, with 11 bases between. The CDR3 loop is CASRYGSMNTEAFF. The CDR3 DNA follows: TGTGCCAGCAGATACGGGAGCATGAACACTGAAGCTTTCTTT.

This clonotype has ten or more counts. The chain joins TRBV6-5 to TRBJ2-2; unclear D gene. Germline CDR1 is MNHEY and CDR2 is SVGAGI. Trimming cost V 0 bases and J 0 bases, with 8 bases left between them. This CDR3 is built from 16 residues. Here the CDR3 reads CASSYSRKSNTGELFF. DNA for the CDR3: TGTGCCAGCAGTTACTCGAGGAAGTCGAACACCGGGGAGCTGTTTTTT.

This clonotype was counted at least ten times. V is TRBV3-1 and J is TRBJ1-2; no reliable D call. The CDR3 totals 13 residues. Germline lookup yields CDR1 LGHDT and CDR2 YNNKEL (reference sequence). The ends were cut back, 0 bases at V and 8 bases at J, with 10 bases in the middle. CDR3 protein: CASSQDWVRGYTF. CDR3 coding DNA: TGTGCCAGCAGCCAAGATTGGGTAAGGGGCTACACCTTC. Looking up the rest from reference TRBV3-1 and TRBJ1-2 gives the full variable domain: DTAVSQTPKYLVTQMGNDKSIKCEQNLGHDTMYWYKQDSKKFLKIMFSYNNKELIINETVPNRFSPKSPDKAHLNLHINSLELGDSAVYFCASSQDWVRGYTFGSGTRLTVV.

This clonotype was found many times. The rearrangement links TRBV20-1 to TRBJ1-6; D is possibly TRBD1 (5 bases). The CDR3 totals 17 residues. Per the germline V gene, CDR1 is DFQATT and CDR2 is SNEGSKA (reference sequence). Deletions cut 6 bases from V and 8 bases from J, with 26 bases between. CDR3 nucleotide sequence: TGCAGTGCCAGTTCTCCATTAAACCAGGGTGTTGATTCACCCCTCCACTTT. This encodes CSASSPLNQGVDSPLHF.

This clonotype has a count of ten or more. This chain links TRBV28 with TRBJ1-2; D might be TRBD1 (5 bases). Germline lookup yields CDR1 MDHEN and CDR2 SYDVKM. The length of the CDR3 is 12 residues. V shed 5 bases and J shed 6 bases, with 10 bases lying between them. The CDR3 DNA is TGTGCCAGCAGTCTCAGGGATCATGGCTACACCTTC. Residues: CASSLRDHGYTF.

Many counts were recorded for this clonotype. V usage is TRBV6-2 or TRBV6-3 and J usage is TRBJ2-7; D is possibly TRBD2 (6 bases). Germline-derived CDR1 and CDR2 are MNHEY and SVGEGT. V lost 8 bases and J 5 bases, leaving 13 bases between the germline ends. The length of the CDR3 is 12 residues. The CDR3 spells CASGAGTHEQYV. In DNA form, the CDR3 reads TGTGCCAGCGGGGCAGGGACTCACGAGCAGTACGTC.

At least ten counts were recorded for this clonotype. The chain joins TRBV15 to TRBJ2-7, with 7 nucleotides matching TRBD1. Germline loops: CDR1 LNHNV, CDR2 YYDKDF (reference sequence). The V and J ends lost 1 base and 0 bases, in that order; junction bases with no gene match: 6. The CDR3 extends over 16 amino acids. CDR3 in amino acids: CATSRGGQRSSYEQYF. DNA of the CDR3: TGTGCCACCAGCAGAGGGGGACAGAGGAGCTCCTACGAGCAGTACTTC.

In this sample, this clonotype turned up many times. The J gene is TRBJ1-6, the V gene TRBV20-1, with 7 bases aligning to TRBD1. The CDR3 has 19 residues. The V gene's germline CDR1 is DFQATT and CDR2 SNEGSKA (reference sequence). The V and J ends lost 0 bases and 7 bases, in that order; junction bases with no gene match: 18. The CDR3 region is CSARDVSTTGFTRNSPLHF. The CDR3 DNA is TGCAGTGCTAGAGATGTCTCTACGACAGGGTTCACCCGAAATTCACCCCTCCACTTT.

This clonotype came up many times. The chain has TRBV30 and TRBJ2-5; D is possibly TRBD1 (6 bases). With 0 bases removed from V and 7 bases from J, the gap between germline ends came to 6 bases. This CDR3 contains 11 residues. Germline V gene sequence: CDR1 GTSNPN, CDR2 SVGIG (reference sequence). CDR3 nucleotides: TGTGCCTGGAGTGTAGGGGGGACCCAGTACTTC. Its protein is CAWSVGGTQYF.

This clonotype was recorded many times. The J gene is TRBJ2-1, the V gene TRBV12-3 or TRBV12-4; D is ambiguous. The CDR3 has 12 amino acids. V dropped 5 bases and J dropped 6 bases, with 8 bases sitting between them. The CDR3 DNA sequence: TGTGCCAGCAGTCCGCCTAGCAATGAGCAGTTCTTC. Translated, it gives CASSPPSNEQFF.

This clonotype was observed at least ten times. This sequence joins TRBV7-9 and TRBJ1-5, with 10 bases that match TRBD1. CDR1 is SEHNR, CDR2 FQNEAQ, per germline (reference sequence). Trimming at V came to 9 bases and at J to 2 bases, leaving 7 bases not matched to a gene. CDR3 length: 15 residues. CDR3 sequence: CASSWGTGGNQPQHF. Written as DNA, the CDR3 is TGTGCCAGTTCTTGGGGGACAGGGGGCAATCAGCCCCAGCATTTT.

Many counts were recorded for this clonotype. CDR3 DNA sequence: TGTGCCAGCTCACCGGAAACCCAGCGTGTCGGGGAGCTGTTTTTT. Translated, it gives CASSPETQRVGELFF. This chain joins TRBV18 and TRBJ2-2; D not certain. The V gene's germline CDR1 is KGHSH and CDR2 LQKENI. The CDR3 is 15 amino acids. Trimming shortened V by 3 bases and J by 7 bases, and 15 bases separated the two germline ends.

This clonotype was found many times. J is TRBJ1-1 and V is TRBV7-9; D might be TRBD1 (5 bases). V was shortened by 1 base and J by 5 bases, with 11 bases between the two germline ends. The CDR3 consists of 14 residues. Germline CDR1 and CDR2: SEHNR and FQNEAQ (reference sequence). CDR3 protein: CASSLEIGGTEAFF. In nucleotides, the CDR3 is TGTGCCAGCAGCTTAGAGATCGGGGGAACTGAAGCTTTCTTT.

This clonotype was detected many times. The chain employs TRBV7-2 and TRBJ1-4; D remains unclear. CDR1 and CDR2 (germline): SGHTA, FQGNSA. The CDR3 has 13 residues. With 1 base removed from V and 8 bases from J, the gap between germline ends came to 8 bases. This CDR3 reads CASSLGFGEKLFF. In nucleotides, the CDR3 is TGTGCCAGCAGCTTAGGGTTTGGCGAAAAACTGTTTTTT.

This clonotype was found many times. The V gene is TRBV12-3 or TRBV12-4, the J gene TRBJ1-5; D possibly corresponds to TRBD1 (5 bases). CDR3 length: 13 residues. V lost 6 bases, J lost 5 bases, and 11 bases lay in between. The CDR3 protein is CASSGDPDQPQHF. The CDR3, as DNA: TGTGCCAGCAGCGGGGACCCGGATCAGCCCCAGCATTTT.

The table lists this clonotype with many counts. V is TRBV15 and J is TRBJ2-3, with TRBD2 matching over 9 bases. CDR3 size: 20 residues. The trim removed 3 bases at V and 4 bases at J, leaving 20 bases unmatched. Germline CDR1 and CDR2: LNHNV and YYDKDF (reference sequence). The CDR3 protein is CATSRKGVAGVSHQSDTQYF. The CDR3 DNA reads as TGTGCCACCAGCAGGAAGGGAGTAGCGGGAGTGAGTCACCAATCAGATACGCAGTATTTT.

This clonotype was recorded at least ten times. The chain employs TRBV12-3 or TRBV12-4 and TRBJ2-1; no clear D. This CDR3 spans 10 amino acids. V gave up 3 bases and J gave up 10 bases, with 4 bases separating them. The CDR3 coding sequence is TGTGCCAGCAGTTTGACGGAGCAGTTCTTC. This gives the protein CASSLTEQFF.

This clonotype was picked up many times. V usage is TRBV27 and J usage is TRBJ2-3; D is uncertain. The CDR3 extends over 13 amino acids. Germline CDR1 is MNHEY and CDR2 is SMNVEV (reference sequence). V was pared by 0 bases and J by 6 bases, with 7 bases between. CDR3 nucleotide sequence: TGTGCCAGCAGTTTATCTTCGCGTGATACGCAGTATTTT. Translating it yields CASSLSSRDTQYF.

This clonotype came up many times. The rearrangement uses TRBV29-1 and TRBJ2-7, with D possibly matching TRBD1 (5 bases). The CDR3 contains 14 residues. Trimming removed 6 bases at V and 4 bases at J, with 19 bases between. CDR1 is SQVTM and CDR2 is ANQGSEA in the germline V gene. In DNA form, the CDR3 reads TGCAGCGTATCCCTGGGGCGCAGGGCGTACGAGCAGTACTTC. It encodes CSVSLGRRAYEQYF.

The table lists this clonotype with many counts. The chain carries TRBV6-2 or TRBV6-3 and TRBJ1-5; TRBD1 might be the D (6 bases). V lost 3 bases to trimming and J lost 3 bases, with 15 bases between them. Germline CDR1 reads MNHEY; CDR2 reads SVGEGT. This CDR3 is 16 amino acids long. The CDR3 DNA is TGTGCCAGCAGTTATGGTGGGGGGCGCGTCAATCAGCCCCAGCATTTT. It yields the protein CASSYGGGRVNQPQHF.

This clonotype was recorded many times. The chain employs TRBV7-2 and TRBJ2-7, with 12 bases aligning to TRBD2. With 4 bases clipped from V and 7 bases from J, the junction kept 8 bases outside the gene matches. This CDR3 contains 15 residues. From germline, CDR1 is SGHTA and CDR2 FQGNSA. Written as DNA, the CDR3 is TGTGCCAGCAGCTCCCGACTAGCGGGAGTGGGTGAGCAGTACTTC. Protein: CASSSRLAGVGEQYF.

This chain links TRBV25-1 with TRBJ2-7; D could derive from TRBD1 or TRBD2 (7 bases each). The germline CDR1 and CDR2 sequences are MGHDK and SYGVNS. The CDR3 is made up of 14 amino acids. V shed 4 bases and J shed 6 bases, with 16 bases lying between them. CDR3 in amino acids: CASSGGGQSREQYF. CDR3 sequence (DNA): TGTGCCAGCAGTGGGGGGGGACAGTCCCGCGAGCAGTACTTC.

This clonotype was seen more than once but under ten times. The V and J genes are TRBV14 and TRBJ2-3; 11 nucleotides align to TRBD2. The germline gives CDR1 SGHDN, CDR2 FVKESK. This CDR3 is built from 15 residues. The junction had 3 bases not matched to a gene; V was cut back by 4 bases and J by 3 bases. The CDR3 is CASSLRLAGTDTQYF. In DNA, the CDR3 is TGTGCCAGCAGCCTTCGACTAGCGGGGACAGATACGCAGTATTTT.

This clonotype was seen at least ten times. The rearrangement uses TRBV4-2 and TRBJ2-7, with TRBD1 matching over 7 bases. The germline V gene has CDR1 LGHNA and CDR2 YNFKEQ. J lost 5 bases, V lost 6 bases, and 10 bases had no gene match. The CDR3 loop spans 14 amino acids. The CDR3 region is CASSVSTGNHEQYF. The DNA of the CDR3 is TGTGCCAGCAGTGTATCGACAGGGAACCACGAGCAGTACTTC.

This clonotype turned up a few times. The chain links TRBV2 to TRBJ2-5, with D possibly being TRBD1 (6 bases). The V and J ends lost 4 bases and 2 bases respectively, with 8 bases between them. The germline gives CDR1 SNHLY, CDR2 FYNNEI. This CDR3 comprises 13 residues. The CDR3, as DNA: TGTGCCAGCAGTGTAGGACAGCAAGAGACCCAGTACTTC. It is translated as CASSVGQQETQYF.